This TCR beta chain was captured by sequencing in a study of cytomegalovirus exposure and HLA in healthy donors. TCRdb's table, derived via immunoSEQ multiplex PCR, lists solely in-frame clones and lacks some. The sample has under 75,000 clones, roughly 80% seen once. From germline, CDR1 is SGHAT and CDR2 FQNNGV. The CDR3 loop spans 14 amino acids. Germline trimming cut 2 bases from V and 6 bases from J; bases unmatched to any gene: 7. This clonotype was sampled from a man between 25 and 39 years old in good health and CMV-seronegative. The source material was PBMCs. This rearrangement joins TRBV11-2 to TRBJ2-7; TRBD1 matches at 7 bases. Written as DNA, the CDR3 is TGTGCCAGCAGCTTACTTGCAGGGGGTGGCGAGCAGTACTTC. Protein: CASSLLAGGGEQYF.